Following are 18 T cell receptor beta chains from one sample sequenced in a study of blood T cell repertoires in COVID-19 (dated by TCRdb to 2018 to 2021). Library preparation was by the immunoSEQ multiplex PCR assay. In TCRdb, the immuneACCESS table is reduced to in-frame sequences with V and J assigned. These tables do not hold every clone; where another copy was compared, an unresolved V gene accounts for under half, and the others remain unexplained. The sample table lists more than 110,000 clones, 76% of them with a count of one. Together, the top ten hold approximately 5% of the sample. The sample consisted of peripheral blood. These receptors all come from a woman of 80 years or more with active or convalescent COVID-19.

The CDR3 protein is CASRRGQGYTGELFF. The CDR3 bases are TGTGCCAGCAGGAGGGGACAGGGATACACCGGGGAGCTGTTTTTT. The V gene is TRBV3-1 (or the pseudogene TRBV3-2), the J gene TRBJ2-2, with 9 bases identical to TRBD1. Germline V gives CDR1 LGHDT, CDR2 YNNKEL (reference sequence). This CDR3 is built from 15 residues. Germline trimming cut 6 bases from V and 3 bases from J; bases unmatched to any gene: 5.

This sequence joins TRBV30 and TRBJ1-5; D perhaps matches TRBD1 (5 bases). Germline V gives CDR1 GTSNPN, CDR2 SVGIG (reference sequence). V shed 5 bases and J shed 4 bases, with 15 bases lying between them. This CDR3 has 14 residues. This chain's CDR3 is CAWGGPRENQPQHF. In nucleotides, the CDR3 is TGTGCCTGGGGGGGTCCGAGGGAGAATCAGCCCCAGCATTTT.

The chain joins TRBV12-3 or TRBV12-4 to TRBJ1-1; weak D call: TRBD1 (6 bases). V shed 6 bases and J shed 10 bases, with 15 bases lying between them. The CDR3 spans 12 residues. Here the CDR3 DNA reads TGTGCCAGCAGCACGGGACAACTTGCAGCTTTCTTT. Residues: CASSTGQLAAFF.

The CDR3 here is CASSYSPSGQETQYF. CDR3 DNA sequence: TGTGCCAGCAGTTACTCTCCTAGCGGCCAAGAGACCCAGTACTTC. The J gene is TRBJ2-5, the V gene TRBV6-5; 7 nucleotides agree with TRBD2. V was clipped by 0 bases and J by 1 base; unmatched bases: 2. Germline V gene sequence: CDR1 MNHEY, CDR2 SVGAGI. CDR3 length equals 15 residues.

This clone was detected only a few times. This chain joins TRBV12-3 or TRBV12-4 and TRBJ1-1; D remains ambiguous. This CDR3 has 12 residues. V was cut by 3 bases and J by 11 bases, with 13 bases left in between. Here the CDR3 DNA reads TGTGCCAGCAGTTTCAATTTCGCGGAGGCTTTCTTT. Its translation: CASSFNFAEAFF.

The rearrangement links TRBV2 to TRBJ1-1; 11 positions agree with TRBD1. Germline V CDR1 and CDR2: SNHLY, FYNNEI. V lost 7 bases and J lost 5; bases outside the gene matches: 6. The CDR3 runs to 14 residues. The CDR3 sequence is CASIRTGGRTEAFF. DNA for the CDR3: TGTGCCAGCATCCGGACAGGGGGCAGGACTGAAGCTTTCTTT.

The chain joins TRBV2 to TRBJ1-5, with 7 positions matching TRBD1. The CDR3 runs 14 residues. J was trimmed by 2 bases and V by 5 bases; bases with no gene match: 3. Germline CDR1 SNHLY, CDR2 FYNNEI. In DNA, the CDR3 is TGTGCCAGCAGTTACACAGGGGGCAATCAGCCCCAGCATTTT. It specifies CASSYTGGNQPQHF.

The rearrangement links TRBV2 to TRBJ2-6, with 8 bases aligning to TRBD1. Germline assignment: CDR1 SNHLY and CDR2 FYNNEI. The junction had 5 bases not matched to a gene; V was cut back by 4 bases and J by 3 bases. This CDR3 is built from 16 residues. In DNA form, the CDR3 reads TGTGCCAGCAGTGGTCAGGGGGCAGGTGGGGCCAACGTCCTGACTTTC. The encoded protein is CASSGQGAGGANVLTF.

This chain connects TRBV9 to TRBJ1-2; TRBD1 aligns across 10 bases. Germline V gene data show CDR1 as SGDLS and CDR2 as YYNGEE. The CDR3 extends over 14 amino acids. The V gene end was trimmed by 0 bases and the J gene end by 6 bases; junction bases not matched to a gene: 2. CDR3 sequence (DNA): TGTGCCAGCAGCGTAGGACAGGGGGCGGATGGCTACACCTTC. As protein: CASSVGQGADGYTF.

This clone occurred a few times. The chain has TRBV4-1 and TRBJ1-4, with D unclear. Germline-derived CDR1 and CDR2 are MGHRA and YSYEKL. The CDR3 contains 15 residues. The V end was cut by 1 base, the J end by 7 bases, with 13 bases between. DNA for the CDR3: TGCGCCAGCAGCCAAGTTTTTTCCCGGGGTGAAAAACTGTTTTTT. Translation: CASSQVFSRGEKLFF.

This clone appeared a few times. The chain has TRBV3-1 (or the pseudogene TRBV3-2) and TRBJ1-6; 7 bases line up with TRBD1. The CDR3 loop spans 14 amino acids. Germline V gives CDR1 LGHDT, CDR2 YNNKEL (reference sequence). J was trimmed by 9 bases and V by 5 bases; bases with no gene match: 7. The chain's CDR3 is CASSGQERGSPLHF. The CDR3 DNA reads TGTGCCAGCAGCGGACAGGAACGGGGTTCACCCCTCCACTTT.

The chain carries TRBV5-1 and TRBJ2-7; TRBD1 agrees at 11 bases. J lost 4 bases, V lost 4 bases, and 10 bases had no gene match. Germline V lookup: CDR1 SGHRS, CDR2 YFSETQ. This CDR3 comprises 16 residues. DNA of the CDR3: TGCGCCAGCAGCATAGAAACCGGGACAGGGGGTTACGAGCAGTACTTC. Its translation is CASSIETGTGGYEQYF.

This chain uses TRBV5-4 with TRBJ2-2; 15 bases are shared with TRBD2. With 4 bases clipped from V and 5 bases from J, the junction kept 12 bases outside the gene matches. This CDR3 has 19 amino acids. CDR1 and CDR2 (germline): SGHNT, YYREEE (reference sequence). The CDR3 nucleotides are TGTGCCAGCAGCCCCAGTTCCGGACTAGCGGGGGGGCGTACCGGGGAGCTGTTTTTT. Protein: CASSPSSGLAGGRTGELFF.

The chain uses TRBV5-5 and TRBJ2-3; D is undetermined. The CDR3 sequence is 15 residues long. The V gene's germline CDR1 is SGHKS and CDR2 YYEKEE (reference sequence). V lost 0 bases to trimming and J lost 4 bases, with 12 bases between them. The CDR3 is CASSLVGSLSDTQYF. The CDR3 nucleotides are TGTGCCAGCAGCTTGGTGGGCAGTTTATCAGATACGCAGTATTTT. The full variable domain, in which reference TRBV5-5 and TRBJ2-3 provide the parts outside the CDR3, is DAGVTQSPTHLIKTRGQQVTLRCSPISGHKSVSWYQQVLGQGPQFIFQYYEKEERGRGNFPDRFSARQFPNYSSELNVNALLLGDSALYLCASSLVGSLSDTQYFGPGTRLTVL.

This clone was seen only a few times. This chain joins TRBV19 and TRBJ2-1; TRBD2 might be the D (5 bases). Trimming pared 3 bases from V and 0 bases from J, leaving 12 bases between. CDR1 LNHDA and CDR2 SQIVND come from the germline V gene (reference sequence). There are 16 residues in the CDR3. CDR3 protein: CASSMRRAASYNEQFF. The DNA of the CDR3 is TGTGCCAGTAGTATGAGGCGGGCGGCCTCCTACAATGAGCAGTTCTTC. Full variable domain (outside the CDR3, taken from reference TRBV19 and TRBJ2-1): DGGITQSPKYLFRKEGQNVTLSCEQNLNHDAMYWYRQDPGQGLRLIYYSQIVNDFQKGDIAEGYSVSREKKESFPLTVTSAQKNPTAFYLCASSMRRAASYNEQFFGPGTRLTVL.

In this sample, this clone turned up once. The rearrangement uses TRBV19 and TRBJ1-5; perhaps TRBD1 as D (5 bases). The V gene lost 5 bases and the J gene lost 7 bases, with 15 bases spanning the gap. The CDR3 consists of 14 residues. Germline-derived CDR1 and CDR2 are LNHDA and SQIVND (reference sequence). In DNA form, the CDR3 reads TGTGCCAGTAGTCTGCAGGGTCCACGACAGCCCCAGCATTTT. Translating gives CASSLQGPRQPQHF.

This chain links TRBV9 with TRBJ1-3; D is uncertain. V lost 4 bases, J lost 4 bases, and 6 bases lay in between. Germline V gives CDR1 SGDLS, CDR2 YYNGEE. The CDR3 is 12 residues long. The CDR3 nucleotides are TGTGCCAGCAGCCCCCAGGGAAACACCATATATTTT. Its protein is CASSPQGNTIYF.

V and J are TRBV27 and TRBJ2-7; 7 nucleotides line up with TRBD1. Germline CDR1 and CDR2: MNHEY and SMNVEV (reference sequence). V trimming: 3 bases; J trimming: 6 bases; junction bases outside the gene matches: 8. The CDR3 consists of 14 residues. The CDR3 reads CASSFTGVSGEQYF. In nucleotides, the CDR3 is TGTGCCAGCAGTTTTACAGGGGTGTCAGGCGAGCAGTACTTC.